The 20 T cell receptor beta chains below all came from one sample that was sequenced in a study of blood T cell repertoires in COVID-19 (dated by TCRdb to 2020 to 2021). The library came from the immunoSEQ multiplex PCR assay. TCRdb holds this immuneACCESS table with in-frame rearrangements only. Some clones are missing; in checked studies, unresolved V genes explain under half, and the rest has no known cause. The sample records some 29,000 clones, roughly 84% of which are singletons. The top ten constitute 9% to 10% of the sample. Sequencing used peripheral blood. Every receptor here comes from an older man with active COVID-19.

The chain joins TRBV2 to TRBJ2-3, with D unresolved. Trimming pared 6 bases from V and 0 bases from J, leaving 10 bases between. The CDR3 runs 14 residues. From germline, CDR1 is SNHLY and CDR2 FYNNEI. The chain's CDR3 is CASRLAESTDTQYF. The DNA for the CDR3 is TGTGCCAGCAGGCTGGCGGAAAGCACAGATACGCAGTATTTT.

This chain joins TRBV5-4 and TRBJ2-7, with a tentative D call TRBD1 (6 bases). The CDR3 spans 14 residues. Per germline, CDR1 SGHNT and CDR2 YYREEE (reference sequence). The V gene lost 2 bases and the J gene lost 2 bases, with 11 bases spanning the gap. The chain's CDR3 is CASSLGQQTYEQYF. In nucleotides, the CDR3 is TGTGCCAGCAGCTTAGGACAGCAAACCTACGAGCAGTACTTC. Supplemented by reference TRBV5-4 and TRBJ2-7, the full variable domain reads ETGVTQSPTHLIKTRGQQVTLRCSSQSGHNTVSWYQQALGQGPQFIFQYYREEENGRGNFPPRFSGLQFPNYSSELNVNALELDDSALYLCASSLGQQTYEQYFGPGTRLTVT.

The CDR3 sequence is CASSLGGQLEDTQYF. In DNA form, the CDR3 reads TGTGCCAGCAGCTTGGGGGGACAGTTAGAGGATACGCAGTATTTT. V gene TRBV5-4 combines with J gene TRBJ2-3, with 7 bases matching TRBD1. The ends lost 0 bases at V and 6 bases at J; junction bases unmatched: 7. The CDR3 runs 15 residues. The germline gives CDR1 SGHNT, CDR2 YYREEE (reference sequence). Looking up the rest from reference TRBV5-4 and TRBJ2-3 gives the full variable domain: ETGVTQSPTHLIKTRGQQVTLRCSSQSGHNTVSWYQQALGQGPQFIFQYYREEENGRGNFPPRFSGLQFPNYSSELNVNALELDDSALYLCASSLGGQLEDTQYFGPGTRLTVL.

The V gene is TRBV12-5, the J gene TRBJ2-1; 14 positions agree with TRBD2. Germline CDR1 is LGHNT and CDR2 is FRNRAP. The ends lost 6 bases at V and 1 base at J; junction bases unmatched: 5. CDR3 length: 17 residues. CDR3 bases: TGTGCTAGTGGCCCCGGGACTAGCGGGGGATCCTACAATGAGCAGTTCTTC. Amino acids: CASGPGTSGGSYNEQFF.

The chain carries TRBV3-1 (or the pseudogene TRBV3-2) and TRBJ2-5; 8 nucleotides align to TRBD2. The CDR3 runs to 16 residues. Germline V CDR1 and CDR2: LGHDT, YNNKEL (reference sequence). Trimming took 4 bases from V and 2 from J; bases not matched to a gene: 9. The CDR3, as DNA: TGTGCCAGCAGCCTCCGGGGACTAGAAGAACAAGAGACCCAGTACTTC. Translating it yields CASSLRGLEEQETQYF.

V and J are TRBV2 and TRBJ1-2, with D perhaps TRBD1 (5 bases). Trimming pared 4 bases from V and 4 bases from J, leaving 13 bases between. CDR3 length: 14 amino acids. Looked up from germline, CDR1 is SNHLY and CDR2 is FYNNEI. DNA of the CDR3: TGTGCCAGCAGTGGGGGCACCCTCTTCTATGGCTACACCTTC. Its protein product is CASSGGTLFYGYTF.

This clone was recorded a few times. This chain connects TRBV6-4 to TRBJ1-1; D remains unclear. CDR1 is MRHNA, CDR2 SNTAGT, per germline. With 0 bases removed from V and 3 bases from J, the gap between germline ends came to 5 bases. The CDR3 extends over 13 amino acids. This CDR3 is CASSDSEYTEAFF. CDR3 sequence (DNA): TGTGCCAGCAGTGACTCCGAGTACACTGAAGCTTTCTTT.

The chain is built from TRBV2 and TRBJ1-2; no definite D call. V gave up 7 bases and J gave up 2 bases, with 14 bases separating them. CDR1 and CDR2 (germline): SNHLY, FYNNEI. The length of the CDR3 is 14 residues. CDR3 sequence (DNA): TGTGCCAGCAATACCGGAGCGGGGAACTATGGCTACACCTTC. Translation gives CASNTGAGNYGYTF.

The CDR3 nucleotides are TGTGCCTGGAGTTACAGGAAAGGCTATGGCTACACCTTC. Translation: CAWSYRKGYGYTF. This rearrangement joins TRBV30 to TRBJ1-2; TRBD1 is a possible D gene (5 bases). CDR1 is GTSNPN, CDR2 SVGIG, per germline (reference sequence). V gave up 2 bases and J gave up 4 bases, with 11 bases separating them. The CDR3 spans 13 residues.

V usage is TRBV2 and J usage is TRBJ2-3, with 7 bases that match TRBD1. CDR3 size: 15 residues. CDR1 is SNHLY and CDR2 is FYNNEI in the germline V gene. Germline trimming cut 7 bases from V and 0 bases from J; bases unmatched to any gene: 7. This CDR3 reads CASIGRQGSTDTQYF. CDR3 bases: TGTGCCAGCATAGGCAGACAGGGTAGCACAGATACGCAGTATTTT.

The CDR3 nucleotides read TGCAGCGTAGCAGGACCGGGAGGGGAAAAACTGTTTTTT. Residues: CSVAGPGGEKLFF. The chain joins TRBV29-1 to TRBJ1-4; unclear D gene. The CDR3 spans 13 residues. Per germline, CDR1 SQVTM and CDR2 ANQGSEA. V was pared by 6 bases and J by 8 bases, with 16 bases between.

The J gene is TRBJ2-1, the V gene TRBV6-6, with D possibly being TRBD1 (5 bases). This CDR3 spans 11 amino acids. Germline-derived CDR1 and CDR2 are MNHNY and SVGAGI (reference sequence). Trimming pared 4 bases from V and 9 bases from J, leaving 7 bases between. As DNA, the CDR3 is TGTGCCAGCAGTTTCCAGGGTGAGCAGTTCTTC. Its translation: CASSFQGEQFF.

V gene TRBV4-2 combines with J gene TRBJ2-3, with a possible D match to TRBD2 (6 bases). V shed 3 bases and J shed 6 bases, with 16 bases lying between them. CDR3 length: 15 residues. CDR1 is LGHNA and CDR2 is YNFKEQ in the germline V gene. This chain's CDR3 is CASSQGGAFRDTQYF. CDR3 coding DNA: TGTGCCAGCAGCCAGGGCGGGGCATTTAGGGATACGCAGTATTTT.

This chain joins TRBV10-1 and TRBJ1-2; 10 bases are shared with TRBD1. Per the germline V gene, CDR1 is WNHNN and CDR2 is SYGVQD (reference sequence). The V segment lost 6 bases and the J segment 7 bases; nucleotides outside the gene matches: 20. The length of the CDR3 is 18 residues. CDR3 in amino acids: CASSSTRASGTGEIGYTF. The CDR3 region has the DNA TGCGCCAGCAGCTCTACTCGAGCCTCCGGGACAGGGGAGATTGGCTACACCTTC.

The chain carries TRBV18 and TRBJ2-7; tentatively, D is TRBD2 (6 bases). The CDR3 totals 15 residues. CDR1 and CDR2 (germline): KGHSH, LQKENI. Trimming stripped 6 bases from V and 0 bases from J, with 15 bases between. The chain's CDR3 is CASSSGWGDSYEQYF. The CDR3 nucleotides are TGTGCCAGCTCCTCGGGCTGGGGGGACTCCTACGAGCAGTACTTC.

V gene TRBV19 combines with J gene TRBJ2-2; TRBD2 might be the D (6 bases). The CDR3 covers 14 residues. The V and J ends lost 3 bases and 6 bases respectively, with 11 bases between them. Germline loops: CDR1 LNHDA, CDR2 SQIVND (reference sequence). The CDR3, as DNA: TGTGCCAGTAGTATCCTGACTAGTCCCGGGGAGCTGTTTTTT. Residues: CASSILTSPGELFF.

This chain uses TRBV12-5 with TRBJ2-7, with TRBD2 matching over 7 bases. Germline loops: CDR1 LGHNT, CDR2 FRNRAP. Losses at the gene ends were 1 base for V and 6 bases for J; bases not matched to a gene: 9. This CDR3 is 15 amino acids long. Here the CDR3 DNA reads TGTGCTAGTGGTTTGGCCATTCGTGGGGGGGTCGAGCAGTACTTC. Translating it yields CASGLAIRGGVEQYF.

The chain couples TRBV11-2 to TRBJ1-3; D not resolved. In germline, CDR1 is SGHAT, CDR2 FQNNGV. V was clipped by 1 base and J by 2 bases, with 6 bases between them. This CDR3 spans 14 amino acids. The CDR3 loop is CASSLAGTGNTIYF. The CDR3 region has the DNA TGTGCCAGCAGCTTAGCCGGGACTGGAAACACCATATATTTT.

The chain combines TRBV11-2 with TRBJ1-5; TRBD1 matches 9 bases. CDR1 and CDR2 (germline): SGHAT, FQNNGV. The CDR3 has 14 residues. The V and J ends lost 4 bases and 3 bases, in that order; junction bases with no gene match: 1. CDR3 DNA: TGTGCCAGCAGCTGGACAGGGGCCAATCAGCCCCAGCATTTT. As protein: CASSWTGANQPQHF.

This sequence joins TRBV6-5 and TRBJ2-3, with 7 bases aligning to TRBD1. Per germline, CDR1 MNHEY and CDR2 SVGAGI. The CDR3 runs 15 residues. Losses at the gene ends were 5 bases for V and 1 base for J; bases not matched to a gene: 6. The CDR3 coding sequence is TGTGCCAGCAGTCGGACAGGTTCCCGCACAGATACGCAGTATTTT. Protein sequence: CASSRTGSRTDTQYF.